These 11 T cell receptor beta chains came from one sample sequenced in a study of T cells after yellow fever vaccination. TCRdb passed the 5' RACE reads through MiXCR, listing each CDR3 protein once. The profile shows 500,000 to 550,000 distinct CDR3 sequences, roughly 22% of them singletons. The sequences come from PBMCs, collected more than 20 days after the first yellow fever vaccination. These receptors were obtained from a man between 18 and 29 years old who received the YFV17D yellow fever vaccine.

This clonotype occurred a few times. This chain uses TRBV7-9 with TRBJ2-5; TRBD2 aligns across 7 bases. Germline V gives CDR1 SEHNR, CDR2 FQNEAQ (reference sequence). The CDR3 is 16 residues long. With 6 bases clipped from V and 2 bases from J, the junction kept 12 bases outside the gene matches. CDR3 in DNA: TGTGCCAGCAGTCGCCCCACAGCGGGGCCACAAGAGACCCAGTACTTC. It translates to CASSRPTAGPQETQYF. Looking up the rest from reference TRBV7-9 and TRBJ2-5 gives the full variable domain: DTGVSQNPRHKITKRGQNVTFRCDPISEHNRLYWYRQTLGQGPEFLTYFQNEAQLEKSRLLSDRFSAERPKGSFSTLEIQRTEQGDSAMYLCASSRPTAGPQETQYFGPGTRLLVL.

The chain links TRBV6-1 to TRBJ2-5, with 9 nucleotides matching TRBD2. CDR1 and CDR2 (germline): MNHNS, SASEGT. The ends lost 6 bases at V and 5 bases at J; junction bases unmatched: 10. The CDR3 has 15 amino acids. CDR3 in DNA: TGTGCCAGCAGCCGCCGTGGGACTAGCTGGGAGACCCAGTACTTC. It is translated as CASSRRGTSWETQYF.

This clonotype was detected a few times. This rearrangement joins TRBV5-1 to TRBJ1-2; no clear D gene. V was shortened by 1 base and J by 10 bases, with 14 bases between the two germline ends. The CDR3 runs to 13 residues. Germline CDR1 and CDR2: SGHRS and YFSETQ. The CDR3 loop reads CASSLTVPIFYTF. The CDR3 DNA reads TGCGCCAGCAGCTTGACAGTTCCTATATTCTACACCTTC.

The CDR3 protein is CASSNRAQSNEKLFF. The DNA of the CDR3 is TGTGCCAGCAGCAACCGCGCACAGAGTAATGAAAAACTGTTTTTT. The rearrangement joins TRBV7-2 to TRBJ1-4; no definite D call. The germline V gene has CDR1 SGHTA and CDR2 FQGNSA. The CDR3 extends over 15 amino acids. V shed 5 bases and J shed 4 bases, with 14 bases lying between them.

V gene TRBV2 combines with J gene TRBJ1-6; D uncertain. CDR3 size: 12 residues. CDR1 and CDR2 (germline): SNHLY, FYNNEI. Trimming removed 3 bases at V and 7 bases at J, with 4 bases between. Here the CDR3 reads CASSDTNSPLHF. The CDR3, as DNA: TGTGCCAGCAGTGATACGAATTCACCCCTCCACTTT.

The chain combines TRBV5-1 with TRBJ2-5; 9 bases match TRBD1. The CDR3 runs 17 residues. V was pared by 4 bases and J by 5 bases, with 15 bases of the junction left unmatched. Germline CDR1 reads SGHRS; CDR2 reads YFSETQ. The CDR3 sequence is CASSPDRGHWPRETQYF. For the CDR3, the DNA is TGCGCCAGCAGCCCGGACAGGGGCCACTGGCCCCGGGAGACCCAGTACTTC.

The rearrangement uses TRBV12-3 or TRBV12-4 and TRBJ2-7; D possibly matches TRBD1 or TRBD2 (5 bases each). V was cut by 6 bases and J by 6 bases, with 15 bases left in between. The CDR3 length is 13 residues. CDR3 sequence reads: CASSLGGGGEQYF. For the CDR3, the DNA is TGTGCCAGCAGCCTAGGTGGTGGGGGCGAGCAGTACTTC.

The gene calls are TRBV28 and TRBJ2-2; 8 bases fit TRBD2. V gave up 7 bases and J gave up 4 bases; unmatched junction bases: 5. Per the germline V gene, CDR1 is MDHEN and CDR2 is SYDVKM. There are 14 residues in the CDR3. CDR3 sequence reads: CASNGGASTGELFF. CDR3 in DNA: TGTGCCAGCAACGGGGGGGCCAGCACCGGGGAGCTGTTTTTT.

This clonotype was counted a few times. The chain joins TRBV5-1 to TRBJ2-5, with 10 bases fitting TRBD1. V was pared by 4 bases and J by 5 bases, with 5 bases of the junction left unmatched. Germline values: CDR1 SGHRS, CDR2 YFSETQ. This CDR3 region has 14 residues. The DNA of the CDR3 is TGCGCCAGCAGCGCGGGACAGGGGCTTGAGACCCAGTACTTC. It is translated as CASSAGQGLETQYF.

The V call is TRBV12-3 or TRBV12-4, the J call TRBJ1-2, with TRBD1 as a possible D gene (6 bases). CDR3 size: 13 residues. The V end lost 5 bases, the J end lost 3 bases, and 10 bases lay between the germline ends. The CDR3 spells CASSPWTDYGYTF. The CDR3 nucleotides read TGTGCCAGCAGTCCTTGGACAGACTATGGCTACACCTTC.

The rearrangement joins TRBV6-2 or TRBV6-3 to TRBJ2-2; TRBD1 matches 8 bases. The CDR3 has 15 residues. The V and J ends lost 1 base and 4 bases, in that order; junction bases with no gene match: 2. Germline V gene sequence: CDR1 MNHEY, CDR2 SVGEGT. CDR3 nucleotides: TGTGCCAGCAGTTACTGGACAGGGTCCACCGGGGAGCTGTTTTTT. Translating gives CASSYWTGSTGELFF.